The 17 T cell receptor beta chains reported below all come from one sample, sequenced in a study of T cell responses to AZD1222 COVID-19 vaccine. Assay: immunoSEQ multiplex PCR; the TCRdb copy retains only in-frame clones and omits some. The table has about 110,000 clones, just under 95% seen once. Sequencing used peripheral blood, obtained on day 0 of AZD1222 vaccination. The origin of the receptors is an adult in good health.

The chain combines TRBV10-1 with TRBJ1-1, with 9 bases that match TRBD1. With 1 base clipped from V and 4 bases from J, the junction kept 4 bases outside the gene matches. The V gene's germline CDR1 is WNHNN and CDR2 SYGVQD (reference sequence). This CDR3 contains 15 residues. The CDR3 protein is CASSEYSQGATEAFF. The CDR3 nucleotides are TGCGCCAGCAGTGAGTACTCACAGGGGGCCACTGAAGCTTTCTTT.

This clone was counted once. The rearrangement uses TRBV7-9 and TRBJ1-3, with D possibly matching TRBD1 (5 bases). In germline, CDR1 is SEHNR, CDR2 FQNEAQ (reference sequence). V was shortened by 2 bases and J by 3 bases, with 11 bases between the two germline ends. CDR3 size: 15 residues. In nucleotides, the CDR3 is TGTGCCAGCAGCTTATCGACAGTCGGTGGAAACACCATATATTTT. Translating gives CASSLSTVGGNTIYF.

This clone came up once. The gene calls are TRBV7-9 and TRBJ2-1, with D perhaps matching TRBD1 (5 bases). This CDR3 region has 12 residues. The germline V gene has CDR1 SEHNR and CDR2 FQNEAQ (reference sequence). Deletions cut 1 base from V and 9 bases from J, with 7 bases between. For the CDR3, the DNA is TGTGCCAGCAGCTTAGGTACAGGTGAGCAGTTCTTC. Translation: CASSLGTGEQFF.

This clone is a singleton in its sample. The J gene is TRBJ2-5, the V gene TRBV7-2, with no clear D. Trimming shortened V by 5 bases and J by 5 bases, and 24 bases separated the two germline ends. Germline CDR1 SGHTA, CDR2 FQGNSA. The CDR3 runs to 17 residues. This chain's CDR3 is CASSPPIIRPLQETQYF. The DNA for the CDR3 is TGTGCCAGCAGCCCACCGATAATTCGGCCCCTCCAGGAGACCCAGTACTTC.

The chain's CDR3 is CASSQASTGRNTGELFF. DNA of the CDR3: TGTGCCAGCAGCCAAGCCTCTACCGGACGGAACACCGGGGAGCTGTTTTTT. The V gene is TRBV14, the J gene TRBJ2-2; D remains ambiguous. The CDR3 sequence is 17 residues long. Per germline, CDR1 SGHDN and CDR2 FVKESK. V was pared by 1 base and J by 1 base, with 13 bases between.

The chain recombines TRBV9 with TRBJ1-4; D is unresolved. Germline V gene sequence: CDR1 SGDLS, CDR2 YYNGEE. Trimming removed 1 base at V and 1 base at J, with 5 bases between. The CDR3 extends over 14 amino acids. The CDR3 protein is CASSVQVTNEKLFF. The CDR3 DNA reads TGTGCCAGCAGCGTACAAGTAACTAATGAAAAACTGTTTTTT.

The V gene is TRBV7-2, the J gene TRBJ1-2; 10 positions match TRBD1. J gave up 8 bases and V 5 bases, and 11 bases lay outside the gene matches. CDR3 length equals 15 residues. Germline loops: CDR1 SGHTA, CDR2 FQGNSA. The CDR3 DNA is TGTGCCAGCAGCAATAACCGGGACAGGGGAAGAGGCTACACCTTC. Translating gives CASSNNRDRGRGYTF.

V is TRBV10-1 and J is TRBJ2-2, with TRBD2 identical over 7 bases. Looked up from germline, CDR1 is WNHNN and CDR2 is SYGVQD (reference sequence). V lost 0 bases, J lost 7 bases, and 5 bases stayed unmatched. The CDR3 sequence is 15 residues long. The CDR3 DNA is TGCGCCAGCAGTGAGTCGTCGACGGGAGGCGGGGAGCTGTTTTTT. It translates to CASSESSTGGGELFF.

This clone has a single count. The chain recombines TRBV5-5 with TRBJ1-1, with D possibly being TRBD1 (6 bases). This CDR3 contains 13 residues. V was pared by 4 bases and J by 3 bases, with 10 bases between. In germline, CDR1 is SGHKS, CDR2 YYEKEE (reference sequence). CDR3 region: CASSGQPDTEAFF. The CDR3 DNA reads TGTGCCAGCAGCGGACAGCCCGACACTGAAGCTTTCTTT.

The chain joins TRBV7-8 to TRBJ1-6; TRBD1 matches at 8 bases. Germline trimming cut 5 bases from V and 7 bases from J; bases unmatched to any gene: 7. Germline assignment: CDR1 SGHVS and CDR2 FQNEAQ. The CDR3 spans 15 residues. CDR3 loop: CASSGQGISNSPLHF. In DNA form, the CDR3 reads TGTGCCAGCAGCGGACAGGGTATATCGAATTCACCCCTCCACTTT.

This chain connects TRBV5-1 to TRBJ2-1; 10 nucleotides agree with TRBD2. The CDR3 runs to 14 residues. The germline V gene has CDR1 SGHRS and CDR2 YFSETQ. The V and J ends lost 3 bases and 8 bases, in that order; junction bases with no gene match: 5. CDR3 sequence: CASSSSGGEDEQFF. CDR3 DNA sequence: TGCGCCAGCAGCTCCAGCGGGGGGGAGGATGAGCAGTTCTTC.

The chain carries TRBV3-1 (or the pseudogene TRBV3-2) and TRBJ1-5; D call uncertain. CDR3 length: 12 residues. Germline-derived CDR1 and CDR2 are LGHDT and YNNKEL (reference sequence). V was clipped by 3 bases and J by 6 bases, with 6 bases between them. CDR3 amino acids: CASSHPGQPQHF. The CDR3 DNA follows: TGTGCCAGCAGCCACCCAGGTCAGCCCCAGCATTTT.

The chain joins TRBV6-5 to TRBJ1-1; 7 nucleotides align to TRBD1. The CDR3 consists of 15 residues. Germline CDR1 MNHEY, CDR2 SVGAGI. V shed 10 bases and J 0 bases; nucleotides not matched to a gene: 11. CDR3 nucleotides: TGTGCCACCCTCCCCAGGGGGACATTGAACACTGAAGCTTTCTTT. Protein: CATLPRGTLNTEAFF.

This clone came up a few times. The chain links TRBV18 to TRBJ2-5; 10 nucleotides align to TRBD1. Losses at the gene ends were 6 bases for V and 4 bases for J; bases not matched to a gene: 8. Germline assignment: CDR1 KGHSH and CDR2 LQKENI. The CDR3 is made up of 15 amino acids. The CDR3 loop reads CASSQDRGLGETQYF. Here the CDR3 DNA reads TGTGCCAGCTCTCAAGACAGGGGGCTGGGAGAGACCCAGTACTTC.

The gene calls are TRBV9 and TRBJ1-2, with no clear D. Trimming removed 0 bases from V and 3 bases from J, with 6 bases in between. The CDR3 is 13 residues long. Germline V gene lookup returns CDR1 SGDLS and CDR2 YYNGEE. Here the CDR3 reads CASSVGQDYGYTF. The CDR3 coding sequence is TGTGCCAGCAGCGTAGGCCAGGACTATGGCTACACCTTC.

This chain connects TRBV3-1 (or the pseudogene TRBV3-2) to TRBJ2-1; D ambiguous. Trimming took off 4 bases at V and 10 bases at J, with 14 bases between the two ends. CDR1 and CDR2 from the germline V gene are LGHDT and YNNKEL (reference sequence). The CDR3 spans 13 residues. CDR3 DNA sequence: TGTGCCAGCAGCCCTCGGACGACCCACGAGCAGTTCTTC. It translates to CASSPRTTHEQFF.

This rearrangement joins TRBV19 to TRBJ1-3; D is unclear. This CDR3 comprises 12 residues. With 8 bases removed from V and 0 bases from J, the gap between germline ends came to 5 bases. Germline CDR1 LNHDA, CDR2 SQIVND (reference sequence). CDR3 in amino acids: CASGNSGNTIYF. DNA of the CDR3: TGTGCCAGTGGAAACTCTGGAAACACCATATATTTT.